This entry is about one TCR beta chain. In blood CD8+ and CD4+ T cells, TCR beta underwent sequencing. This specimen belongs to a study of CD8 T cells in Susac syndrome. With random hexamers, roughly 0.45 to 1 ug RNA was reverse transcribed. One entry per CDR3 protein, called by TCRdb with MiXCR from the immunoSEQ multiplex PCR reads. The sample holds approximately 160,000 distinct CDR3 sequences, 94% seen once. This CDR3 has 12 amino acids. The V gene lost 4 bases and the J gene lost 8 bases, with 11 bases spanning the gap. Germline V CDR1 and CDR2: LNHDA, SQIVND (reference sequence). The clonotype was recovered from a human donor with multiple sclerosis. The V and J genes are TRBV19 and TRBJ1-2, with D possibly matching TRBD1 (6 bases). The specimen sequenced was CD4+ T cells from PBMCs. This chain's CDR3 is CASSNRDIGYTF. DNA of the CDR3: TGTGCCAGTAGTAACCGGGACATCGGCTACACCTTC.